Below are 21 T cell receptor beta chains sequenced from a single sample in a study of blood T cell repertoires in COVID-19. Sequencing used immunoSEQ multiplex PCR; TCRdb keeps in-frame clones, though not all of them. The table records some 300,000 clones, 89% of them present only once. Sequenced: PBMCs or T cells enriched from blood (not recorded which). The receptors originated from a woman between 50 and 59 years old who had been exposed to COVID-19.

The rearrangement joins TRBV3-1 (or the pseudogene TRBV3-2) to TRBJ1-5; D is perhaps TRBD1 (5 bases). V was clipped by 1 base and J by 0 bases, with 7 bases between them. The CDR3 runs to 15 residues. Germline values: CDR1 LGHDT, CDR2 YNNKEL (reference sequence). The CDR3 is CASSQGGPSNQPQHF. In nucleotides, the CDR3 is TGTGCCAGCAGCCAAGGGGGCCCTAGCAATCAGCCCCAGCATTTT.

The rearrangement joins TRBV18 to TRBJ1-5; D is possibly TRBD1 (5 bases). CDR1 is KGHSH, CDR2 LQKENI, per germline. V lost 3 bases and J lost 4, with 10 bases in between. The CDR3 has 14 residues. The CDR3 sequence: CASSPYPGNQPQHF. The CDR3 bases are TGTGCCAGCTCACCCTATCCAGGGAATCAGCCCCAGCATTTT.

In this sample, this clone turned up once. This chain joins TRBV5-1 and TRBJ1-1; D is undetermined. With 0 bases removed from V and 0 bases from J, the gap between germline ends came to 15 bases. CDR3 length: 17 residues. CDR1 is SGHRS, CDR2 YFSETQ, per germline. The CDR3 DNA reads as TGCGCCAGCAGCTTGGTCCCCCCAAGTCAGTTGAACACTGAAGCTTTCTTT. Translated, it gives CASSLVPPSQLNTEAFF.

The V and J genes are TRBV6-1 and TRBJ2-1, with 7 bases aligning to TRBD2. Unmatched junction bases numbered 21, after V lost 0 bases and J lost 4 bases. CDR3 length equals 21 residues. Germline values: CDR1 MNHNS, CDR2 SASEGT. The CDR3 DNA sequence: TGTGCCAGCAGTGAAGCCTTCTCAAGTCTAGCGGTAAAAAGAGGGTACAATGAGCAGTTCTTC. Residues: CASSEAFSSLAVKRGYNEQFF.

The chain has TRBV18 and TRBJ1-3, with 9 positions matching TRBD1. CDR1 and CDR2 from the germline V gene are KGHSH and LQKENI. J was trimmed by 2 bases and V by 2 bases; bases with no gene match: 4. CDR3 length: 16 residues. CDR3: CASSPRGQGPGNTIYF. The CDR3 DNA sequence: TGTGCCAGCTCACCAAGGGGACAGGGTCCTGGAAACACCATATATTTT.

The chain joins TRBV14 to TRBJ2-3; a weak D match, TRBD1 (5 bases). This CDR3 has 17 amino acids. Trimming stripped 0 bases from V and 2 bases from J, with 15 bases between. Germline V gene data show CDR1 as SGHDN and CDR2 as FVKESK. In DNA, the CDR3 is TGTGCCAGCAGCCAAGACACAGGACCTCTAAACACAGATACGCAGTATTTT. Its protein is CASSQDTGPLNTDTQYF.

The chain has TRBV5-1 and TRBJ2-1; 12 nucleotides align to TRBD1. The CDR3 length is 15 residues. Germline loops: CDR1 SGHRS, CDR2 YFSETQ. Trimming at V came to 4 bases and at J to 5 bases, leaving 4 bases not matched to a gene. The CDR3 sequence is CASSTGDRGHNEQFF. The CDR3 DNA is TGCGCCAGCAGCACCGGGGACAGGGGGCACAATGAGCAGTTCTTC.

The rearrangement links TRBV28 to TRBJ1-1, with D tentatively TRBD1 (6 bases). CDR3 length: 14 amino acids. Germline V gene sequence: CDR1 MDHEN, CDR2 SYDVKM. V was pared by 5 bases and J by 2 bases, with 12 bases between. The CDR3 sequence: CASSHRVRNTEAFF. The CDR3, as DNA: TGTGCCAGCAGTCACAGGGTGAGAAACACTGAAGCTTTCTTT.

This rearrangement joins TRBV15 to TRBJ1-1; D ambiguous. From germline, CDR1 is LNHNV and CDR2 YYDKDF (reference sequence). The V gene lost 0 bases and the J gene lost 1 base, with 9 bases spanning the gap. The length of the CDR3 is 15 residues. The CDR3 region is CATSRDPGGNTEAFF. The DNA for the CDR3 is TGTGCCACCAGCAGAGATCCAGGAGGGAACACTGAAGCTTTCTTT.

J is TRBJ1-6 and V is TRBV5-5; perhaps TRBD1 as D (5 bases). Deletions cut 1 base from V and 4 bases from J, with 12 bases between. This CDR3 comprises 16 residues. The germline gives CDR1 SGHKS, CDR2 YYEKEE (reference sequence). CDR3 amino acids: CASSLSPGSYNSPLHF. CDR3 DNA sequence: TGTGCCAGCAGCTTGAGTCCAGGGTCGTATAATTCACCCCTCCACTTT.

V gene TRBV2 combines with J gene TRBJ1-5; 11 nucleotides align to TRBD1. The CDR3 is made up of 16 amino acids. Germline V gives CDR1 SNHLY, CDR2 FYNNEI. Unmatched junction bases numbered 6, after V lost 2 bases and J lost 6 bases. In nucleotides, the CDR3 is TGTGCCAGCAGTGAATCGGGGGGACAGGGGGGTCAGCCCCAGCATTTT. Amino acid sequence: CASSESGGQGGQPQHF.

The genes are TRBV5-1 and TRBJ1-2, with TRBD1 identical over 7 bases. CDR3 length: 15 amino acids. CDR1 and CDR2 (germline): SGHRS, YFSETQ. J was trimmed by 3 bases and V by 2 bases; bases with no gene match: 7. The CDR3 region is CASSFRQGGDYGYTF. CDR3 sequence (DNA): TGCGCCAGCAGCTTCAGACAGGGTGGAGACTATGGCTACACCTTC. The variable domain in full, with the rest retrieved from reference TRBV5-1 and TRBJ1-2, is KAGVTQTPRYLIKTRGQQVTLSCSPISGHRSVSWYQQTPGQGLQFLFEYFSETQRNKGNFPGRFSGRQFSNSRSEMNVSTLELGDSALYLCASSFRQGGDYGYTFGSGTRLTVV.

The V and J genes are TRBV10-3 and TRBJ1-2; no reliable D call. Trimming took off 8 bases at V and 8 bases at J, with 15 bases between the two ends. This CDR3 region has 12 residues. The germline CDR1 and CDR2 sequences are ENHRY and SYGVKD. The CDR3 DNA sequence: TGTGCCATCCCACATTCCAGCGGCGGCTACACCTTC. This gives the protein CAIPHSSGGYTF.

The chain combines TRBV7-2 with TRBJ1-5, with 11 bases identical to TRBD1. The V and J ends lost 6 bases and 5 bases, in that order; junction bases with no gene match: 6. Per the germline V gene, CDR1 is SGHTA and CDR2 is FQGNSA. This CDR3 spans 15 amino acids. As DNA, the CDR3 is TGTGCCAGCAGTACCGGGACAGGGGGTTATCAGCCCCAGCATTTT. This gives the protein CASSTGTGGYQPQHF.

The chain couples TRBV10-3 to TRBJ1-2; D might be TRBD1 (6 bases). The V and J ends lost 0 bases and 6 bases respectively, with 11 bases between them. Germline assignment: CDR1 ENHRY and CDR2 SYGVKD. The CDR3 is 14 residues long. The CDR3 nucleotides read TGTGCCATCAGTGAGTCGTCAGGGGTTGATGGCTACACCTTC. Protein sequence: CAISESSGVDGYTF.

The J gene is TRBJ2-7, the V gene TRBV7-9, with 9 nucleotides matching TRBD1. Germline CDR1 and CDR2: SEHNR and FQNEAQ (reference sequence). This CDR3 spans 14 amino acids. The V gene end was trimmed by 5 bases and the J gene end by 5 bases; junction bases not matched to a gene: 7. Written as DNA, the CDR3 is TGTGCCAGCAGCGAGGGGACAGGGTCGAACGAGCAGTACTTC. Its translation: CASSEGTGSNEQYF.

The chain combines TRBV3-1 (or the pseudogene TRBV3-2) with TRBJ1-3; D not certain. Germline lookup yields CDR1 LGHDT and CDR2 YNNKEL (reference sequence). This CDR3 is built from 17 residues. Trimming cost V 1 base and J 0 bases, with 13 bases left between them. CDR3 nucleotides: TGTGCCAGCAGCCAAGTAACTATTGCAAGCTCTGGAAACACCATATATTTT. This sequence encodes CASSQVTIASSGNTIYF.

The gene calls are TRBV5-1 and TRBJ1-4; D perhaps matches TRBD1 (5 bases). V gave up 4 bases and J gave up 5 bases, with 15 bases separating them. CDR3 size: 15 residues. Germline CDR1 is SGHRS and CDR2 is YFSETQ. CDR3 coding DNA: TGCGCCAGCAGCCAGGGTCCGGGTATGAATGAAAAACTGTTTTTT. Translating it yields CASSQGPGMNEKLFF.

V usage is TRBV6-5 and J usage is TRBJ2-7; D may be TRBD1 (5 bases). From germline, CDR1 is MNHEY and CDR2 SVGAGI. The V end was cut by 5 bases, the J end by 3 bases, with 14 bases between. The CDR3 loop spans 14 amino acids. DNA for the CDR3: TGTGCCAGCAGTCCCGGACAAGGCTTCTACGAGCAGTACTTC. It encodes CASSPGQGFYEQYF.

The rearrangement joins TRBV5-4 to TRBJ2-2, with D perhaps TRBD1 (5 bases). This CDR3 has 14 residues. The V and J ends lost 4 bases and 5 bases respectively, with 12 bases between them. Germline V gene sequence: CDR1 SGHNT, CDR2 YYREEE (reference sequence). The CDR3 loop is CASSLPQGTGELFF. For the CDR3, the DNA is TGTGCCAGCAGCCTACCTCAGGGAACCGGGGAGCTGTTTTTT.

This clone has only one observation. V and J are TRBV6-1 and TRBJ1-5; D is unresolved. Trimming removed 3 bases at V and 2 bases at J, with 17 bases between. Germline V gene lookup returns CDR1 MNHNS and CDR2 SASEGT. This CDR3 spans 17 amino acids. The CDR3 protein is CASSDRTGVYGNQPQHF. CDR3 bases: TGTGCCAGCAGTGACCGGACGGGAGTCTATGGCAATCAGCCCCAGCATTTT.